This entry features one T cell receptor (beta chain) sequence. The antigen remains unidentified. Using immunoSEQ multiplex PCR, the repertoire was profiled, and TCRdb retains in-frame clones only, with some absent. The repertoire holds over 35,000 clones, roughly three quarters seen once, with 2.6% in the top ten. The germline gives CDR1 MRHNA, CDR2 SNTAGT. The V end was cut by 10 bases, the J end by 6 bases, with 13 bases between. The CDR3 has 12 amino acids. These data come from a study of radiotherapy plus CTLA-4 blockade in lung cancer. About the research overall: Objective responses were documented in around a sixth of patients, with disease control in roughly 30%. Study-level findings and limits: There was expansion of tumor-derived TCR clones in blood after radiotherapy plus ipilimumab.

This specimen was peripheral blood, taken from a patient treated with radiotherapy plus ipilimumab. The J gene is TRBJ1-5, the V gene TRBV6-4, with no clear D. This receptor was obtained from a human donor with non-small cell lung cancer whose response to radiotherapy plus ipilimumab could not be evaluated. The CDR3: CATKDLSQPQHF. CDR3 coding DNA: TGTGCCACTAAGGACTTAAGTCAGCCCCAGCATTTT.